This is a list of T cell receptor beta chains from one sample in a study of T cell repertoires in cytomegalovirus infection. MiXCR, run by TCRdb on the reads, gives a single entry per CDR3 protein. The sample records about 470,000 distinct CDR3 sequences, roughly 42% being singletons. For these TCRs, the target antigens are not known. This specimen was cultured PBMCs, taken from culture after CMV antigen stimulation. The receptors originated from a human donor in good health (CMV status not recorded). Some clones in this sample may be carry-over from other donors' samples. Both conserved end residues are part of each CDR3. The order of the fields is clone size, V gene, D gene, J gene, CDR3 protein, CDR3 DNA. The D gene is left open where the match is weak. Clone size is not always given. Where it is, it says once, few, many or a class for expanded clones.

>few|TRBV7-2|TRBD1|TRBJ2-7
CASTQTGTGAGEQYF
TGTGCCAGCACCCAGACCGGGACAGGGGCAGGAGAGCAGTACTTC
>.|TRBV12-3/TRBV12-4|TRBD1|TRBJ2-6
CASSEQGPQSGANVLTF
TGTGCCAGCAGCGAACAGGGGCCGCAATCTGGGGCCAACGTCCTGACTTTC
>many|TRBV7-2|TRBD2|TRBJ2-5
CASSLVAGVQGTQYF
TGTGCCAGCAGCTTAGTGGCGGGGGTCCAGGGGACCCAGTACTTC
>.|TRBV6-5|.|TRBJ1-1
CASSRPSHAMNTEAFF
TGTGCCAGCAGTCGACCTTCGCACGCTATGAACACTGAAGCTTTCTTT
>few|TRBV7-2|.|TRBJ2-7
CASSLNGGPSYEQYF
TGTGCCAGCAGCTTAAACGGGGGGCCCTCCTACGAGCAGTACTTC
>.|TRBV2|TRBD1|TRBJ2-1
CASSTPGQGYNEQFF
TGTGCCAGCAGTACACCGGGACAGGGCTACAATGAGCAGTTCTTC
>.|TRBV9|.|TRBJ2-3
CASSLRTLSTDTQYF
TGTGCCAGCAGCCTTCGGACCCTTAGCACAGATACGCAGTATTTT
>.|TRBV28|.|TRBJ1-5
CASSPPRRGNQPQHF
TGTGCCAGCAGCCCCCCTCGTAGGGGAAATCAGCCCCAGCATTTT
>.|TRBV29-1|TRBD2|TRBJ2-2
CSVLAGVSGELFF
TGCAGCGTTCTGGCGGGAGTTTCCGGGGAGCTGTTTTTT
>.|TRBV5-6|.|TRBJ2-1
CASSFGGSYNEQFF
TGTGCCAGCAGCTTCGGGGGATCGTACAATGAGCAGTTCTTC
>.|TRBV7-6|.|TRBJ1-3
CASSLIEGFTIYF
TGTGCCAGCAGCTTAATAGAGGGCTTCACCATATATTTT
>few|TRBV11-2|.|TRBJ1-2
CASSLDRTEYTTNYGYTF
TGTGCCAGCAGCTTAGACAGGACTGAGTATACTACTAACTATGGCTACACCTTC
>.|TRBV7-6|.|TRBJ2-5
CASSREGGQETQYF
TGTGCCAGCAGCAGAGAGGGGGGGCAAGAGACCCAGTACTTC
>few|TRBV28|TRBD1|TRBJ1-5
CASRTPGQGGFFQPQHF
TGTGCCAGCAGGACCCCGGGACAGGGAGGCTTTTTTCAGCCCCAGCATTTT
>.|TRBV10-3|TRBD1|TRBJ1-4
CATGQGAREKLFF
TGTGCCACGGGACAGGGGGCGCGTGAAAAACTGTTTTTT
>.|TRBV2|.|TRBJ1-5
CASSAWGPENQPQHF
TGTGCCAGCAGTGCTTGGGGACCGGAAAATCAGCCCCAGCATTTT
>.|TRBV6-5|TRBD1|TRBJ1-1
CASSRTGGRAFF
TGTGCCAGCAGCCGGACAGGGGGCCGGGCTTTCTTT
>.|TRBV6-1|.|TRBJ2-7
CASSEAARWGVQYF
TGTGCCAGCAGTGAAGCCGCAAGGTGGGGGGTGCAGTACTTC
>.|TRBV11-2|.|TRBJ2-5
CASSSSVTQYF
TGTGCCAGCAGTTCCTCGGTGACCCAGTACTTC
>.|TRBV11-2|TRBD2|TRBJ2-7
CASSLSSGLSYEQYF
TGTGCCAGCAGCTTAAGTAGCGGGTTGTCCTACGAGCAGTACTTC
>.|TRBV6-2/TRBV6-3|.|TRBJ1-1
CASTAGHRTEAFF
TGTGCCAGCACCGCGGGACACCGCACTGAAGCTTTCTTT
>once|TRBV7-4|.|TRBJ2-3
CASSLAPGLPLTDTQYF
TGTGCCAGCAGCTTAGCACCGGGACTTCCACTCACAGATACGCAGTATTTT
>.|TRBV7-9|TRBD1|TRBJ2-5
CASSSTGGAGQETQYF
TGTGCCAGCAGCTCCACAGGGGGCGCGGGCCAAGAGACCCAGTACTTC
>once|TRBV20-1|TRBD2|TRBJ2-4
CSAGRGLYF
TGCAGTGCTGGAAGGGGACTATACTTC
>.|TRBV7-2|.|TRBJ2-3
CASSPQEGTDTQYF
TGTGCCAGCAGCCCCCAAGAGGGAACAGATACGCAGTATTTT
>few|TRBV7-2|TRBD2|TRBJ2-1
CASSLRLAGVSNEQFF
TGTGCCAGCAGCTTACGGCTAGCGGGAGTCAGCAATGAGCAGTTCTTC
>many|TRBV7-2|.|TRBJ1-1
CASSFFVRGTQGTEAFF
TGTGCCAGCAGCTTTTTTGTCCGCGGGACCCAGGGCACTGAAGCTTTCTTT
>.|TRBV7-2|TRBD2|TRBJ2-1
CASSYRSAGVGLHDEQFF
TGTGCCAGCAGCTACCGCTCAGCGGGGGTGGGGTTACACGATGAGCAGTTCTTC
>.|TRBV20-1|.|TRBJ2-1
CSASRLYTASYNEQFF
TGCAGTGCTAGCCGGCTGTACACAGCCTCCTACAATGAGCAGTTCTTC
>few|TRBV14|TRBD2|TRBJ2-1
CASSQVGTSGRLGQFF
TGTGCCAGCAGCCAAGTTGGGACTAGCGGGAGACTTGGGCAGTTCTTC
>.|TRBV2|TRBD1|TRBJ1-6
CASSVDPGGNSPLHF
TGTGCCAGCAGTGTGGATCCAGGGGGAAATTCACCCCTCCACTTT
>.|TRBV5-4|TRBD2|TRBJ2-3
CASSLASGGRDTQYF
TGTGCCAGCAGCTTAGCTAGCGGGGGGAGAGATACGCAGTATTTT
>few|TRBV11-1|.|TRBJ2-2
CASSDTGELFF
TGTGCCAGCAGCGACACCGGGGAGCTGTTTTTT
>.|TRBV7-2|.|TRBJ2-7
CASTPGRRGAYEQYF
TGTGCCAGCACCCCCGGAAGGAGGGGGGCTTACGAGCAGTACTTC
>few|TRBV7-2|.|TRBJ1-2
CASSLYSSGRGNGYTF
TGTGCCAGCAGCTTATACTCGTCGGGCAGGGGTAATGGCTACACCTTC
>few|TRBV11-2|TRBD1|TRBJ2-1
CASSFSFDRVNEQFF
TGTGCCAGCAGCTTCTCCTTCGACAGGGTCAATGAGCAGTTCTTC
>.|TRBV7-6|TRBD2|TRBJ2-1
CASSEPGLAGVSEQFF
TGTGCCAGCAGTGAGCCGGGACTAGCGGGAGTAAGTGAGCAGTTCTTC
>few|TRBV6-4|.|TRBJ1-6
CASSAAGGQSPLHF
TGTGCCAGCAGTGCCGCTGGGGGCCAGTCACCCCTCCACTTT
>.|TRBV6-1|.|TRBJ2-7
CASSVLRAGYEQYF
TGTGCCAGCAGTGTACTCCGGGCCGGTTACGAGCAGTACTTC
>few|TRBV11-2|.|TRBJ2-1
CASSLHNEQFF
TGTGCCAGCAGCTTGCACAATGAGCAGTTCTTC
>few|TRBV7-9|.|TRBJ2-2
CASSIAGARNTGELFF
TGTGCCAGCAGTATCGCGGGGGCTAGAAACACCGGGGAGCTGTTTTTT
>.|TRBV12-5|.|TRBJ1-5
CASGHSYDPEDNQPQHF
TGTGCTAGTGGCCACTCCTACGACCCGGAAGACAATCAGCCCCAGCATTTT
>few|TRBV7-8|TRBD2|TRBJ2-2
CASSKLAGGNPGELFF
TGTGCCAGCAGCAAGCTAGCGGGAGGGAACCCCGGGGAGCTGTTTTTT
>few|TRBV12-3/TRBV12-4|.|TRBJ1-1
CASSDLNEAFF
TGTGCCAGCAGTGACTTAAATGAAGCTTTCTTT
>few|TRBV27|TRBD1|TRBJ1-5
CASKRLDRGDQPQHF
TGTGCCAGCAAAAGGTTAGACAGGGGTGATCAGCCCCAGCATTTT
>many|TRBV7-2|.|TRBJ2-7
CASSLSRVPPSEQYF
TGTGCCAGCAGCCTCTCAAGGGTACCCCCCTCCGAGCAGTACTTC
>few|TRBV4-1|.|TRBJ1-5
CASSQGRGKNQPQHF
TGCGCCAGCAGCCAAGGCAGAGGGAAGAATCAGCCCCAGCATTTT
>.|TRBV19|.|TRBJ1-5
CASSIFGTSGQPQHF
TGTGCCAGTAGTATTTTCGGGACAAGTGGTCAGCCCCAGCATTTT
>.|TRBV7-9|TRBD2|TRBJ2-1
CASSGKRGDTYNEQFF
TGTGCCAGCAGCGGCAAGCGGGGGGATACCTACAATGAGCAGTTCTTC
>.|TRBV2|TRBD1|TRBJ1-1
CASSSQGAPGVVEAFF
TGTGCCAGCAGTAGTCAGGGGGCACCTGGGGTCGTGGAAGCTTTCTTT
>.|TRBV20-1|.|TRBJ2-6
CSARDRTGANVLTF
TGCAGTGCTAGAGACAGGACTGGGGCCAACGTCCTGACTTTC
>few|TRBV7-2|.|TRBJ2-1
CASSAAGAPYNEQFF
TGTGCCAGCAGCGCCGCGGGGGCTCCCTACAATGAGCAGTTCTTC
>few|TRBV7-2|.|TRBJ1-2
CASSAGHFNYGYTF
TGTGCCAGCAGCGCGGGACACTTTAACTATGGCTACACCTTC